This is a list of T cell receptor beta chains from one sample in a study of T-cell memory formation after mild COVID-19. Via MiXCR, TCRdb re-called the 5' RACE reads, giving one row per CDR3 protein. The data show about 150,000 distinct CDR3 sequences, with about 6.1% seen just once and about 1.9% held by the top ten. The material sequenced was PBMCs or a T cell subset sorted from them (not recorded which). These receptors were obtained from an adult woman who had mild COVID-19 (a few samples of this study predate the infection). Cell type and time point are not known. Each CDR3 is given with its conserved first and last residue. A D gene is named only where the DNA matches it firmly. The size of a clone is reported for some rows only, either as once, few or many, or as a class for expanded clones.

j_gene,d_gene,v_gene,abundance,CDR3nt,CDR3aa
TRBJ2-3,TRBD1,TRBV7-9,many,TGTGCCAGCAGCAGTAGACAGGGGGCGCGAGATACGCAGTATTTT,CASSSRQGARDTQYF
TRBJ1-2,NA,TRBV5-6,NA,TGTGCCAGCAGCTTGGGCGATTCACAGGGAAGAGGCTATGGCTACACCTTC,CASSLGDSQGRGYGYTF
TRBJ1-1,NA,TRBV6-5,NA,TGTGCCAGTAAATTACAGGGTGCAGTAGTCAACACTGAAGCTTTCTTT,CASKLQGAVVNTEAFF
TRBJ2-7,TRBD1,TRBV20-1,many,TGCAGTGCTAGAGATCCCCGGACAGGGCGCATCGACGAGCAGTACTTC,CSARDPRTGRIDEQYF
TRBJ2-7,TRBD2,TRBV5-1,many,TGCGCCAGCAGAGCCGGAGTAGCGGGAGTGGGTGAGCAGTACTTC,CASRAGVAGVGEQYF
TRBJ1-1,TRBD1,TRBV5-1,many,TGCGCCAGCAGCTCAAGACAGGGCAACACTGAAGCTTTCTTT,CASSSRQGNTEAFF
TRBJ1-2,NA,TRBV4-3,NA,TGCGCCAGCAGTCACGACGTGAGGGGCTATGGCTACACCTTC,CASSHDVRGYGYTF
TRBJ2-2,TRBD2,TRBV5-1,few,TGCGCCAGCACCGCCGGGGGGTACACCGGGGAGCTGTTTTTT,CASTAGGYTGELFF
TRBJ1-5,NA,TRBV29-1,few,TGCAGCGTCACCTTACGGGGATTAAATCAGCCCCAGCATTTT,CSVTLRGLNQPQHF
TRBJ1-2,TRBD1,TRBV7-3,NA,TGTGCCAGCAGACCTTCCGGGACAGGGAACTATGGCTACACCTTC,CASRPSGTGNYGYTF
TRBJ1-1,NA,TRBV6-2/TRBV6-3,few,TGTGCCAGCAGTCCGCAGGGAGGTAAGACTGAAGCTTTCTTT,CASSPQGGKTEAFF
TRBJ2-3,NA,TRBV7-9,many,TGTGCCAGCAGCCGCTTTTCAGGAGATACGCAGTATTTT,CASSRFSGDTQYF
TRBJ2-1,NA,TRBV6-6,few,TGTGCCAGCAGTTACGGGAACGGGGTTTACAATGAGCAGTTCTTC,CASSYGNGVYNEQFF
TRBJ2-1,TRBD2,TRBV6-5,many,TGTGCCACGAAAACTAGCGGGAGTTCCTACAATGAGCAGTTCTTC,CATKTSGSSYNEQFF
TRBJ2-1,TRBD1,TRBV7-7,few,TGTGCCAGCAGCCGGGGGACAGGGACTTACAATGAGCAGTTCTTC,CASSRGTGTYNEQFF
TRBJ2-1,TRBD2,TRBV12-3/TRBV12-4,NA,TGTGCCAGCCTTAGCGGGGGGTACAATGAGCAGTTCTTC,CASLSGGYNEQFF
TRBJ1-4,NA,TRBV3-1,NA,TGTGCCAGCAGCCAAAGCCCGGGTGCAACTAATGAAAAACTGTTTTTT,CASSQSPGATNEKLFF
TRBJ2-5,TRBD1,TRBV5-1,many,TGCGCCAGCAGCTTGGCCGGGACAGGCCGAGAGACCCAGTACTTC,CASSLAGTGRETQYF
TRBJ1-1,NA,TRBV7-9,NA,TGTGCCAGCAGCTTAGGAGGGGCTGTGGACACTGAAGCTTTCTTT,CASSLGGAVDTEAFF
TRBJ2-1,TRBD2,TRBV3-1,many,TGTGCCAGCAGCCAAGGGGGTAGCGGGAGTAGCAATGAGCAGTTCTTC,CASSQGGSGSSNEQFF
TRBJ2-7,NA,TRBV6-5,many,TGTGCCAGCAGGGAGACAGTTCAATACGAGCAGTACTTC,CASRETVQYEQYF
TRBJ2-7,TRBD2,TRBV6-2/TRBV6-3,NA,TGTGCCAGCAGTCCCCGGAGTAGCGGGAGCGAGCAGTACTTC,CASSPRSSGSEQYF
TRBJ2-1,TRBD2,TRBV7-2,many,TGTGCCAGCAGCCCCTCCTGGACTAGCGGCCCCTCCTACAATGAGCAGTTCTTC,CASSPSWTSGPSYNEQFF
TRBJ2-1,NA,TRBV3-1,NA,TGTGCCAGCAGCCGCGTGGCCTACAATGAGCAGTTCTTC,CASSRVAYNEQFF
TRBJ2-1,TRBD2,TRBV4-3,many,TGCGCCAGCAGCCAAGATAACGGGAGGGCCGACGGCTCCTACAATGAGCAGTTCTTC,CASSQDNGRADGSYNEQFF
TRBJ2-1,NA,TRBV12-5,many,TGTGCTAGTGGTTTGGTGAGAACCATCAATGAGCAGTTCTTC,CASGLVRTINEQFF
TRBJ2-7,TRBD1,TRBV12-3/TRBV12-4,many,TGTGCCAGCAGTTTAGGACAGGGTGGCTACGAGCAGTACTTC,CASSLGQGGYEQYF
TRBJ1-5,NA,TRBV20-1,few,TGCAGTGCTGCCCTTTTGAGCCCCAATCAGCCCCAGCATTTT,CSAALLSPNQPQHF
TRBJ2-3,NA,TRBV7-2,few,TGTGCCAGCAGCTTAGAGAGGCAAGATACGCAGTATTTT,CASSLERQDTQYF
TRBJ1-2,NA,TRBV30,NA,TGTGCCTGGAGTACCACGGACAAGTGGGGCTACACCTTC,CAWSTTDKWGYTF
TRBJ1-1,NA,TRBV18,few,TGTGCCAGCTCGCCTCGGGGGCTCGTAAACACTGAAGCTTTCTTT,CASSPRGLVNTEAFF
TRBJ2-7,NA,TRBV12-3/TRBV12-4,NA,TGTGCCAGCAGTTTGGGGGGCCGGGTCGAGCAGTACTTC,CASSLGGRVEQYF
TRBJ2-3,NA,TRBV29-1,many,TGCAGCGTTGTGTTCGGGACAGATACGCAGTATTTT,CSVVFGTDTQYF
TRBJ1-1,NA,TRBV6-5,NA,TGTGCCAGCAGATCCCCGCGGAGGACTGAAGCTTTCTTT,CASRSPRRTEAFF
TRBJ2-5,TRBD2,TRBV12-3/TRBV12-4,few,TGTGCCAGCACCCCGGGACTAGGTAGGCAAGAGACCCAGTACTTC,CASTPGLGRQETQYF
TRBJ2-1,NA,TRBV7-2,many,TGTGCCAGCAGCTTATTAAAAACGGGGCATGAGCAGTTCTTC,CASSLLKTGHEQFF
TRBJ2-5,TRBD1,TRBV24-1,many,TGTGCCACCAGTTCACCGGGGACAGGGTACGAGACCCAGTACTTC,CATSSPGTGYETQYF
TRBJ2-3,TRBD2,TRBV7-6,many,TGTGCCAGCAGTGTAACCGGGACTATTACAGATACGCAGTATTTT,CASSVTGTITDTQYF
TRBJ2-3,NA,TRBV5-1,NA,TGCGCCAGCAGCTTAGCTCCCGCTAGCACAGATACGCAGTATTTT,CASSLAPASTDTQYF
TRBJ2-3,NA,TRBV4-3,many,TGCGCCAGCAGCCAAGCAGGGGATACGCAGTATTTT,CASSQAGDTQYF
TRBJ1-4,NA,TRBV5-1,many,TGCGCCAGCAGCTTCAGACCTAATGAAAAACTGTTTTTT,CASSFRPNEKLFF
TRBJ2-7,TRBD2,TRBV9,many,TGTGCCAGCAGCACCGGACTAGCGGGCCTTTACGAGCAGTACTTC,CASSTGLAGLYEQYF
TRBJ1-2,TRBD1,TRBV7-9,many,TGTGCCAGCAGCTCGGACAGGGGAGGCTATGGCTACACCTTC,CASSSDRGGYGYTF
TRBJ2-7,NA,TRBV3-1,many,TGTGCCAGCAGCAGGGAGCGCACCTACGAGCAGTACTTC,CASSRERTYEQYF
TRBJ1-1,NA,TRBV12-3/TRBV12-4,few,TGTGCCAGCACCCCGTCCCCCTTTAACACTGAAGCTTTCTTT,CASTPSPFNTEAFF
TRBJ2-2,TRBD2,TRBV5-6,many,TGTGCCAGCAGCCCCAGGACTAGCGGGCTCACCGGGGAGCTGTTTTTT,CASSPRTSGLTGELFF
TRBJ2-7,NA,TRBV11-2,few,TGTGCCAGCAGCCATAGCGCGACGTCAGGGGTTGAGCAGTACTTC,CASSHSATSGVEQYF
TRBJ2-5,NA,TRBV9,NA,TGTGCCAGCAGCGTAGGCCAGGCGGAGACCCAGTACTTC,CASSVGQAETQYF
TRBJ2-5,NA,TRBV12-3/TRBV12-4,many,TGTGCCAGCAGTTTCCGACCAGGGGAGACCCAGTACTTC,CASSFRPGETQYF
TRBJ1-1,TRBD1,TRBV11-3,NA,TGTGCCAGCAGCACAGGACAGGGGGCCCACACTGAAGCTTTCTTT,CASSTGQGAHTEAFF
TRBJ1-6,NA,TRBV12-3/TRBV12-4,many,TGTGCCAGCAGTTTGATAACCTGGGACCCCTTGTCCCTCCACTTT,CASSLITWDPLSLHF
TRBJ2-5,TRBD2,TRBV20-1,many,TGCAGTGCTAGAGATCTAGCGGGGGTCCAAGAGACCCAGTACTTC,CSARDLAGVQETQYF
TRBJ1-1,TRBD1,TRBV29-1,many,TGCAGCGTCCGAAGGGGGCTGGACACTGAAGCTTTCTTT,CSVRRGLDTEAFF
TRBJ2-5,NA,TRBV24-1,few,TGTGCCACCAGTGATTTGATGGAAGAGACCCAGTACTTC,CATSDLMEETQYF